This T cell receptor (beta chain) was recorded in a study of graft-versus-host responses after intestinal transplantation. Study details: Recipients obtained multivisceral, liver-intestinal, or isolated intestinal transplants. Recipients uniformly received anti-thymocyte globulin induction, followed by tacrolimus and steroids for approximately 3 years. Notes on the study in general: Graft-donor T cell macrochimerism in patients accompanied high graft-versus-host to host-versus-graft clonal ratios in allografts. GvH clones occurred in recipient marrow; some first appeared in ileum or blood.

Note on this clone: What it binds is not known. Other DNA sequences within the sample encode an identical CDR3.

Germline CDR1 reads MDHEN; CDR2 reads SYDVKM. V lost 1 base and J lost 4, with 2 bases in between. The CDR3 loop spans 12 amino acids. Method: immunoSEQ multiplex PCR; TCRdb's copy keeps in-frame clones and lacks some. This sample has about 120,000 clones, with just under 95% found just once. The receptor was derived from a human donor who received an intestinal transplant. This specimen consisted of unstimulated CD4+ T cells sorted from spleen or lymph node cells, obtained before intestinal transplant. The chain employs TRBV28 and TRBJ1-3; D uncertain. CDR3 DNA: TGTGCCAGCAGTTTATTAGGAAACACCATATATTTT. Protein: CASSLLGNTIYF.